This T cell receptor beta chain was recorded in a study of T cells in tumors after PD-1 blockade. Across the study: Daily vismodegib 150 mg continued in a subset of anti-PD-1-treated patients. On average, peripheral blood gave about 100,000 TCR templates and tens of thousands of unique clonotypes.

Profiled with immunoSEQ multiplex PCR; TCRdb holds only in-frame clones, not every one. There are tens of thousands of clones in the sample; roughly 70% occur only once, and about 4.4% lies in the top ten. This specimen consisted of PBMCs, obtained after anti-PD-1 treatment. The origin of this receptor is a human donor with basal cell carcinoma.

CDR3 protein: CASSEGGVGSQETQYF. CDR3 coding DNA: TGTGCCAGCAGTGAAGGGGGGGTGGGCAGTCAAGAGACCCAGTACTTC. This chain connects TRBV6-1 to TRBJ2-5; D may be TRBD2 (6 bases). The CDR3 length is 16 residues. Trimming pared 1 base from V and 2 bases from J, leaving 14 bases between. CDR1 MNHNS and CDR2 SASEGT come from the germline V gene.